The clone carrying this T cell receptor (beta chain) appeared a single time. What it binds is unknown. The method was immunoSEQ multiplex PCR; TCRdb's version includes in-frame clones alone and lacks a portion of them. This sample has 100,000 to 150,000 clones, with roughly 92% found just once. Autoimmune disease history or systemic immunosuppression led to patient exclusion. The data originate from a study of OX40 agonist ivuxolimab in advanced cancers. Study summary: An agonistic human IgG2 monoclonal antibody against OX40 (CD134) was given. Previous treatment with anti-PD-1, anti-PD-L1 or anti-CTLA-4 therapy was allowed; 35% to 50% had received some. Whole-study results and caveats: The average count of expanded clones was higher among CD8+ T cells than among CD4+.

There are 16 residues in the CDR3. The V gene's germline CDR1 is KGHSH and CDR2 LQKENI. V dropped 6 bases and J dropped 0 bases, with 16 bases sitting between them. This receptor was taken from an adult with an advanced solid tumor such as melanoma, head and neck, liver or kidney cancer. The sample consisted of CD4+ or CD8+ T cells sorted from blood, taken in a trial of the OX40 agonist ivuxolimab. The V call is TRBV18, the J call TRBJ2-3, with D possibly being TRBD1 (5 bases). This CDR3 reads CASSNFKGQSTDTQYF. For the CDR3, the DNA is TGTGCCAGCTCGAACTTCAAGGGGCAGAGCACAGATACGCAGTATTTT.